The present TCR beta chain was sequenced within a study of cytomegalovirus exposure and HLA in healthy donors. Study summary: Later, an analysis reported that the 120 or so validation repertoires had used the same platform as the 550 to 750 first-cohort repertoires.

Study-level results: The authors enumerated roughly 160 TCR beta chains as linked to cytomegalovirus.

TCRdb keeps only in-frame clones here, not all; method: immunoSEQ multiplex PCR. The sample gives 100,000 to 150,000 clones, around 90% of which show up once; 2% is in the top ten. There are 11 residues in the CDR3. With 4 bases removed from V and 6 bases from J, the gap between germline ends came to 5 bases. From germline, CDR1 is MDHEN and CDR2 SYDVKM. In regard to this clone: The antigen is not known.

V usage is TRBV28 and J usage is TRBJ2-3; D is undetermined. The TCR was taken from a young woman in good health and CMV-seronegative. Sequenced: PBMCs. CDR3 nucleotide sequence: TGTGCCAGCAGTTCCCCGGATACGCAGTATTTT. This codes for CASSSPDTQYF.